This TCR beta chain was captured by sequencing in a study of T-cell reconstitution after alpha-beta-depleted transplantation in children. Findings and caveats of the study: Day-60 TCRbeta diversity that was high in some patients was derived from surviving recipient T cells and thymic progenitors. Expanded clones from the graft, numbering several hundred, reportedly supplied alpha-beta T cells about two months after transplant.

The CDR3 runs to 20 residues. In germline, CDR1 is KGHSH, CDR2 LQKENI. The V segment lost 2 bases and the J segment 10 bases; nucleotides outside the gene matches: 22. The authors prepared the TCRbeta library with unique molecular identifiers. TCRdb redid the calling of the PCR reads with MiXCR, one entry per CDR3 protein. Seen here are about a million distinct CDR3 sequences, about 29% observed once, and the top ten hold over 25%. This clonotype appeared many times. The antigen remains unidentified. Material: PBMCs, mostly from graft donor cells, obtained 360 days after TCRalphabeta/CD19-depleted stem cell transplant. This chain joins TRBV18 and TRBJ2-3; 12 positions match TRBD2. This TCR was sampled from a boy younger than two who had a stem cell transplant for SCID, so the T cells may come from the graft donor. The CDR3 spells CASSPTLAGGPLSGEKSQYF. For the CDR3, the DNA is TGTGCCAGCTCACCAACCCTAGCGGGGGGGCCTCTTTCGGGGGAGAAGTCGCAGTATTTT.